The 2 T cell receptor beta chains given below trace back to one sample, sequenced in a study of T-cell reconstitution after alpha-beta-depleted transplantation in children. Molecular barcoding with unique molecular identifiers was used for the TCRbeta library. TCRdb redid the calling of the PCR reads with MiXCR, one entry per CDR3 protein. Of about 980,000 distinct CDR3 sequences listed, about 29% are singletons. The sample in question was PBMCs, mostly from graft donor cells, obtained 360 days after TCRalphabeta/CD19-depleted stem cell transplant. These TCRs come from a boy under three years old who had a stem cell transplant for SCID, so the T cells may come from the graft donor.

CDR3 coding DNA: TGCAGTGCTATGGGGCAGGGTGGAAACACCATATATTTT. It yields the protein CSAMGQGGNTIYF. This chain uses TRBV20-1 with TRBJ1-3; D may be TRBD1 (5 bases). V dropped 4 bases and J dropped 3 bases, with 10 bases sitting between them. Germline V gene lookup returns CDR1 DFQATT and CDR2 SNEGSKA (reference sequence). There are 13 residues in the CDR3.

The V gene is TRBV2, the J gene TRBJ2-3; either TRBD1 or TRBD2 may fit D (5 bases each). Per germline, CDR1 SNHLY and CDR2 FYNNEI. Trimming took off 4 bases at V and 4 bases at J, with 18 bases between the two ends. This CDR3 has 16 residues. DNA of the CDR3: TGTGCCAGCAGTGTGGTAGGTGGGACCGGCGCAGATACGCAGTATTTT. Residues: CASSVVGGTGADTQYF.